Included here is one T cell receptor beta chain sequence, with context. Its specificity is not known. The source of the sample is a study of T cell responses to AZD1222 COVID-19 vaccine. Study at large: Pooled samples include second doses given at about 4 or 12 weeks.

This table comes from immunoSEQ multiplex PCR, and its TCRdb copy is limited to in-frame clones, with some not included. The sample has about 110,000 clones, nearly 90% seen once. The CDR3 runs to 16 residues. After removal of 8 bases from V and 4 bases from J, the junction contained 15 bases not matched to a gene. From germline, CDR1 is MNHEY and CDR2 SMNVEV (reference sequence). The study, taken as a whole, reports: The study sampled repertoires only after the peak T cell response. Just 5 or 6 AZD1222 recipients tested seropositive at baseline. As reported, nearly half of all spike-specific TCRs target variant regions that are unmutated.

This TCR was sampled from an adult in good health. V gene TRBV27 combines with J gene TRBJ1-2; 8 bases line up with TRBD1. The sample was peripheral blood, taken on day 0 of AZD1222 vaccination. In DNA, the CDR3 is TGTGCCAGCCCCCTGGGGGACAGGATCCCCTCCTATGGCTACACCTTC. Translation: CASPLGDRIPSYGYTF.